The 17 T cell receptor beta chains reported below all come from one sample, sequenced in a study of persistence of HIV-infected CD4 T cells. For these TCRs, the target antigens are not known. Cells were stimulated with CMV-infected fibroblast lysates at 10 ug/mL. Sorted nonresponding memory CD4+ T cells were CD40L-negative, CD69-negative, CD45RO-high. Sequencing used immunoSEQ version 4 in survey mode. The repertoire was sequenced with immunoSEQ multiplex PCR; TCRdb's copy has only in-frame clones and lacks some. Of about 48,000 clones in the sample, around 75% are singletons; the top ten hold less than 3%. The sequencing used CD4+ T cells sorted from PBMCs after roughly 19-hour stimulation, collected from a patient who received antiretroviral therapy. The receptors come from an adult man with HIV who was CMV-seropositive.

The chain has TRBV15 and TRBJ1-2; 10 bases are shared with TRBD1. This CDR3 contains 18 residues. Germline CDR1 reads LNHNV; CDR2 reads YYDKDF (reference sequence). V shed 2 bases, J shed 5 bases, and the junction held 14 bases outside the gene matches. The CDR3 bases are TGTGCCACCAGCAGACACCTTCAATGGACAGGGGGGAGTTATGGCTACACCTTC. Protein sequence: CATSRHLQWTGGSYGYTF. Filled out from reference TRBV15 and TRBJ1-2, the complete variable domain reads DAMVIQNPRYQVTQFGKPVTLSCSQTLNHNVMYWYQQKSSQAPKLLFHYYDKDFNNEADTPDNFQSRRPNTSFCFLDIRSPGLGDTAMYLCATSRHLQWTGGSYGYTFGSGTRLTVV.

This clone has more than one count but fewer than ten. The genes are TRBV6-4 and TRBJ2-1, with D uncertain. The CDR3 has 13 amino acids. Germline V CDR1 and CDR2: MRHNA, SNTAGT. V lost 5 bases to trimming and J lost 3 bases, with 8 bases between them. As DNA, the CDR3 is TGTGCCAGCAGTAAGTATGTCTACAATGAGCAGTTCTTC. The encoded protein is CASSKYVYNEQFF.

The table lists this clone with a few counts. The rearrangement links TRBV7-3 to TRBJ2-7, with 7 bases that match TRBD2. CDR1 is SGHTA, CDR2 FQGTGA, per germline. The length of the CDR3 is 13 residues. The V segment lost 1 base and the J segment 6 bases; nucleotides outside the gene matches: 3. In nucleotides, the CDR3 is TGTGCCAGCAGCTTAATGGCGGGAGCCGAGCAGTACTTC. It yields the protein CASSLMAGAEQYF.

The CDR3 DNA follows: TGTGCCAGCAGTCCTTATAGGTACGAGCAGTACTTC. Translating gives CASSPYRYEQYF. The genes are TRBV12-3 or TRBV12-4 and TRBJ2-7; D gene ambiguous. This CDR3 region has 12 residues. V dropped 5 bases and J dropped 4 bases, with 9 bases sitting between them.

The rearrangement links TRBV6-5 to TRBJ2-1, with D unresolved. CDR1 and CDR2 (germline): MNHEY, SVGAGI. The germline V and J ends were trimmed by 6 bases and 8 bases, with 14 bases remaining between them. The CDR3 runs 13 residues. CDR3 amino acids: CASSLQWVDEQFF. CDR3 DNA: TGTGCCAGCAGCCTCCAGTGGGTCGATGAGCAGTTCTTC.

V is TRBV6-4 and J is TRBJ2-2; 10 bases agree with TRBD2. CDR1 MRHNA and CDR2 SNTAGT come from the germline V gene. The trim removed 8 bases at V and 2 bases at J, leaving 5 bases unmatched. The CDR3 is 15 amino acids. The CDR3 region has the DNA TGTGCCAGCGCAAGGACTAGCGGAAACACCGGGGAGCTGTTTTTT. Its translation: CASARTSGNTGELFF.

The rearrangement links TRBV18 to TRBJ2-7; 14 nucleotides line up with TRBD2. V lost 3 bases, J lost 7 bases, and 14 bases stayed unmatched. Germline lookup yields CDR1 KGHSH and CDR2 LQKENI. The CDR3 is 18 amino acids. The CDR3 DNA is TGTGCCAGCTCACCGACGCTACTAGGGACTAGCGGGGGCGGGGAGCAGTACTTC. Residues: CASSPTLLGTSGGGEQYF.

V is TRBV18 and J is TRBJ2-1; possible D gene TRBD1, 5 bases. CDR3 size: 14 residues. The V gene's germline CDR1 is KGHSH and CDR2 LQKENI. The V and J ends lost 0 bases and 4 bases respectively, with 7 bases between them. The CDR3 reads CASSPPSGYNEQFF. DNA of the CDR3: TGTGCCAGCTCACCACCCTCAGGGTACAATGAGCAGTTCTTC. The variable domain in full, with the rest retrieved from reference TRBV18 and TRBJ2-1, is NAGVMQNPRHLVRRRGQEARLRCSPMKGHSHVYWYRQLPEEGLKFMVYLQKENIIDESGMPKERFSAEFPKEGPSILRIQQVVRGDSAAYFCASSPPSGYNEQFFGPGTRLTVL.

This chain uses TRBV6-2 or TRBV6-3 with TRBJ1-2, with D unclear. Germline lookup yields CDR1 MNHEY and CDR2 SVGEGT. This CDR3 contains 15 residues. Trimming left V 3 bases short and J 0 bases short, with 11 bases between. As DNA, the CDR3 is TGTGCCAGCAGTTATTCGGCAGCCTCTAACTATGGCTACACCTTC. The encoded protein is CASSYSAASNYGYTF.

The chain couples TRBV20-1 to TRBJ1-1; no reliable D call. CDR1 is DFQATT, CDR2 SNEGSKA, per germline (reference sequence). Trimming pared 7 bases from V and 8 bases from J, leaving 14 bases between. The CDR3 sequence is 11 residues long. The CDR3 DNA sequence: TGCAGTGTACTTATTGGCGTAGAAGCTTTCTTT. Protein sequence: CSVLIGVEAFF.

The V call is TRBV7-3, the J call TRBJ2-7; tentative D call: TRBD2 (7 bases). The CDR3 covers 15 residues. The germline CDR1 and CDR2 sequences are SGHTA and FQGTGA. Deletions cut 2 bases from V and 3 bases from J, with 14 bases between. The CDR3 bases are TGTGCCAGCAGCTTAGGGGGAGGGACACTCTACGAGCAGTACTTC. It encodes CASSLGGGTLYEQYF.

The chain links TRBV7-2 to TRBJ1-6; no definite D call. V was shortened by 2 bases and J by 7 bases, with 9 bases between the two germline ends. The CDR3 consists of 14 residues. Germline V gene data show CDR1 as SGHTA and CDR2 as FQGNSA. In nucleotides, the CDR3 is TGTGCCAGCAGCTTAAGTCCATTAAATTCACCCCTCCACTTT. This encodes CASSLSPLNSPLHF.

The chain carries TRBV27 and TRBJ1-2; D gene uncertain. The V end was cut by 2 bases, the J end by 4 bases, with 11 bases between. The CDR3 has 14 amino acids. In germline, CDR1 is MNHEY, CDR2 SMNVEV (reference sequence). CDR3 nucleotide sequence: TGTGCCAGCAGTTTAGGAAGACAATTCTATGGCTACACCTTC. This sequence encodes CASSLGRQFYGYTF.

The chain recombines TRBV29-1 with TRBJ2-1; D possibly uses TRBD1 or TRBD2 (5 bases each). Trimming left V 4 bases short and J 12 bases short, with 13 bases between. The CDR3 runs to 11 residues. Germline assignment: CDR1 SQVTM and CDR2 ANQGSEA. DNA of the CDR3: TGCAGCGTTGCCGGGACGGTCCTGCAGTTCTTC. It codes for CSVAGTVLQFF.

The CDR3 spells CASRTGTGGLYEQYF. The CDR3 nucleotides read TGTGCCAGCAGGACCGGGACAGGGGGCCTCTACGAGCAGTACTTC. This chain uses TRBV7-2 with TRBJ2-7, with 12 bases that match TRBD1. The CDR3 is 15 amino acids. The J segment lost 3 bases and the V segment lost 6 bases, leaving 6 bases of the junction unmatched. The germline V gene encodes CDR1 SGHTA and CDR2 FQGNSA.

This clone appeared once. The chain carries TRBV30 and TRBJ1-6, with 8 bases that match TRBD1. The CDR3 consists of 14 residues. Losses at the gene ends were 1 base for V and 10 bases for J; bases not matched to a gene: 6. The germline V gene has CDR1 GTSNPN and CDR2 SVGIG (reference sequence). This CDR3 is CAWSGDRGGSPLHF. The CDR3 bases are TGTGCCTGGAGTGGAGACAGGGGAGGCTCACCCCTCCACTTT.

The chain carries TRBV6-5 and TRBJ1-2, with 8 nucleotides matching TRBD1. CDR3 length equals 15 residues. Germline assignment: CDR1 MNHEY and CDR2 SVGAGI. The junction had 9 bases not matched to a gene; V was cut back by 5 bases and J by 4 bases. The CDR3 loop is CASSPQGQGAYGYTF. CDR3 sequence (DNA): TGTGCCAGCAGTCCACAAGGACAGGGTGCCTATGGCTACACCTTC.